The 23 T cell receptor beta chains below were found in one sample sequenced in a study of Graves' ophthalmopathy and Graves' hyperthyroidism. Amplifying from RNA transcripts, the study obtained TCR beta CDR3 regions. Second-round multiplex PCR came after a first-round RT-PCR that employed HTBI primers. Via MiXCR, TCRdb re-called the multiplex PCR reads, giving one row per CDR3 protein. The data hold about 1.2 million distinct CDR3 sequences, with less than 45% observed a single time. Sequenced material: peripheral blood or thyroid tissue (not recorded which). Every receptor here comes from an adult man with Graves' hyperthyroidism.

CDR3 sequence (DNA): TGCAGCGCTGGTACGGGACAGAACTATGGCTACACCATATATTTT. The encoded protein is CSAGTGQNYGYTIYF. The V call is TRBV29-1, the J call TRBJ1-3, with TRBD1 matching 7 bases. Looked up from germline, CDR1 is SQVTM and CDR2 is ANQGSEA. Trimming took 7 bases from V and 8 from J; bases not matched to a gene: 17. The CDR3 runs to 15 residues. Based on the CDR3 plus reference TRBV29-1 and TRBJ1-3, the full variable domain is SAVISQKPSRDICQRGTSLTIQCQVDSQVTMMFWYRQQPGQSLTLIATANQGSEATYESGFVIDKFPISRPNLTFSTLTVSNMSPEDSSIYLCSAGTGQNYGYTIYFGEGSWLTVV.

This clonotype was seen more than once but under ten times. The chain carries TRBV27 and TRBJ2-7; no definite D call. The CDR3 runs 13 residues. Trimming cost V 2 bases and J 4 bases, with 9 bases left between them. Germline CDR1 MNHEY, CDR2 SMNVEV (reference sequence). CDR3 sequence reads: CASSLRNAYEQYF. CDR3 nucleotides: TGTGCCAGCAGTTTACGTAACGCGTACGAGCAGTACTTC.

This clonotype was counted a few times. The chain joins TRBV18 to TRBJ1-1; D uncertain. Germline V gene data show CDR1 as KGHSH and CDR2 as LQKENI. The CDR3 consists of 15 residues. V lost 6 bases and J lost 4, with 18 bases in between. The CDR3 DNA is TGTGCCAGCTCGGGCGGACTGGGAGGTTTCACTGAAGCTTTCTTT. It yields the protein CASSGGLGGFTEAFF.

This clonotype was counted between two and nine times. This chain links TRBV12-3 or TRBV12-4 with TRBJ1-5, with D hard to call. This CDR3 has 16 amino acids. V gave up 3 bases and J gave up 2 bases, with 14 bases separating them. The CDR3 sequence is CASSFQVPSGNQPQHF. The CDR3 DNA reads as TGTGCCAGCAGTTTTCAGGTTCCATCCGGCAATCAGCCCCAGCATTTT.

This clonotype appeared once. DNA for the CDR3: TGCAGCGTTTGGACCCCGGGGGCAGGTGAAAAACTGTTTTTT. This translates into CSVWTPGAGEKLFF. This chain uses TRBV29-1 with TRBJ1-4, with D perhaps matching TRBD1 (6 bases). Germline V gives CDR1 SQVTM, CDR2 ANQGSEA. V gave up 5 bases and J gave up 7 bases, with 17 bases separating them. This CDR3 is 14 amino acids long.

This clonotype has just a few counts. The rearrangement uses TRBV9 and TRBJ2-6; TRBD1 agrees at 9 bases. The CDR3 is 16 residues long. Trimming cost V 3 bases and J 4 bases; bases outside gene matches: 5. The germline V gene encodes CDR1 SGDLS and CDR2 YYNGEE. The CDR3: CASSAQGARGANVLTF. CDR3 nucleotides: TGTGCCAGCAGCGCACAGGGGGCAAGAGGGGCCAACGTCCTGACTTTC.

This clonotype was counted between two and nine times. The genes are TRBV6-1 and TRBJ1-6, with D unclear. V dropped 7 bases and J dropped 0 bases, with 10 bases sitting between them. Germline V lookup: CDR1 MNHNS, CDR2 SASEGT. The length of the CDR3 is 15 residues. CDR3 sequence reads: CASTLDISYNSPLHF. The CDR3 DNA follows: TGTGCCAGCACGCTCGATATCTCCTATAATTCACCCCTCCACTTT.

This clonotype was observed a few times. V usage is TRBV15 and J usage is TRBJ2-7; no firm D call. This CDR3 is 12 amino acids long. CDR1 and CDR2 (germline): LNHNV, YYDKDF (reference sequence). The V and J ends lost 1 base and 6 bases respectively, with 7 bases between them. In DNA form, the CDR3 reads TGTGCCACCAGCAGAGGTGGGCTCGAGCAGTACTTC. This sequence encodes CATSRGGLEQYF.

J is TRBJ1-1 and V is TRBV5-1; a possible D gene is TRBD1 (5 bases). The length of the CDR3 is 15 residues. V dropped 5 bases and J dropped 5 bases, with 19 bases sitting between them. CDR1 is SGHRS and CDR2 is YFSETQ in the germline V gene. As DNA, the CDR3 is TGCGCCAGCAGGGGGGTCCACCCACCCCCTACTGAAGCTTTCTTT. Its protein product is CASRGVHPPPTEAFF. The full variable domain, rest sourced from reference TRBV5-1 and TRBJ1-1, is KAGVTQTPRYLIKTRGQQVTLSCSPISGHRSVSWYQQTPGQGLQFLFEYFSETQRNKGNFPGRFSGRQFSNSRSEMNVSTLELGDSALYLCASRGVHPPPTEAFFGQGTRLTVV.

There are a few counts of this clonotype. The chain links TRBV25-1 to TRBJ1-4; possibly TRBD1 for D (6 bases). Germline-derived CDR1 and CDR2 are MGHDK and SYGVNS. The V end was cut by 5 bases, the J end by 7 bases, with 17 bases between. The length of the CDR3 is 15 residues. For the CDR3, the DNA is TGTGCCAGCAGTTTAGGACAGCTAGAAAGTGAAAAACTGTTTTTT. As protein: CASSLGQLESEKLFF.

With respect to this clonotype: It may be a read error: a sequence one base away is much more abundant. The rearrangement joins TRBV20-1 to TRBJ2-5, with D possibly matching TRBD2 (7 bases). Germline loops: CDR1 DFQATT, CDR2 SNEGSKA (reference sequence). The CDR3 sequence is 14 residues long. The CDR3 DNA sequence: TGCAGTGCTGGAGATGGGGGGGCGGGAGAGACCCAGTACTTC. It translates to CSAGDGGAGETQYF.

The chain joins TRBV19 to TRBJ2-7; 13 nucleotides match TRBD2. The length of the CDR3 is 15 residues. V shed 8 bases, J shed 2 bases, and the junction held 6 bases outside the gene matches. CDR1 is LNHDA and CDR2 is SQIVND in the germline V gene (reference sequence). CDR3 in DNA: TGTGCCAGTGCCATAGGACTAGCGGGAGCCTACGAGCAGTACTTC. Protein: CASAIGLAGAYEQYF.

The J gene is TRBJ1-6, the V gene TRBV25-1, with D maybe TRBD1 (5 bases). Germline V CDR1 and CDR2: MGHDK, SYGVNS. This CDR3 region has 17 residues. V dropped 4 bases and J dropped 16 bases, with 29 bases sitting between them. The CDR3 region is CASSVLQAQGDRQRLHF. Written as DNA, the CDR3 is TGTGCCAGCAGTGTTTTACAGGCCCAAGGGGATCGACAGAGACTCCACTTT.

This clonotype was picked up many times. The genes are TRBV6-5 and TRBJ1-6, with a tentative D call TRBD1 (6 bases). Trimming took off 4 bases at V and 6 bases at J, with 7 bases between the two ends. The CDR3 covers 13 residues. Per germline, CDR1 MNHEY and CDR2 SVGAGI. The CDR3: CASSSGANSPLHF. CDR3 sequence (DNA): TGTGCCAGCAGTTCGGGGGCTAATTCACCCCTCCACTTT.

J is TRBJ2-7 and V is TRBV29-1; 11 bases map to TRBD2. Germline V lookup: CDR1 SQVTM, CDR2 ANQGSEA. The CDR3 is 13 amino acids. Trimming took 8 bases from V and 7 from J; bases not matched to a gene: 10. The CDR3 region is CSLMTSGMREQYF. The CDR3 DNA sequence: TGCAGCTTGATGACTAGCGGGATGCGGGAGCAGTACTTC.

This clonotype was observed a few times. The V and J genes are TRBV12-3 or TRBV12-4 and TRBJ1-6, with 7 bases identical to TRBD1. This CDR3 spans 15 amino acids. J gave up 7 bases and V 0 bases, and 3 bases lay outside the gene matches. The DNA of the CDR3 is TGTGCCAGCAGTTTAGCGCCGGGACAGAATTCACCCCTCCACTTT. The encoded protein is CASSLAPGQNSPLHF.

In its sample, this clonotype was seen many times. The CDR3 sequence is CASSHGTAAYEQYF. For the CDR3, the DNA is TGTGCCAGCAGCCACGGGACAGCAGCCTACGAGCAGTACTTC. The rearrangement joins TRBV7-2 to TRBJ2-7; TRBD1 matches 7 bases. This CDR3 region has 14 residues. Germline V gives CDR1 SGHTA, CDR2 FQGNSA. The trim removed 5 bases at V and 2 bases at J, leaving 6 bases unmatched.

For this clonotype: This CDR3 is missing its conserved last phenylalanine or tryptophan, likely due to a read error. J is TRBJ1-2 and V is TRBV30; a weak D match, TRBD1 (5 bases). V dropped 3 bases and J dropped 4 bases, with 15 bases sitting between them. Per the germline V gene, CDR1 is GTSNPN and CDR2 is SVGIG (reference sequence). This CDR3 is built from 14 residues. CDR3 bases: TGTGCCTGGAGGGGCCAGGGTTCGGGCTATGGCTACACCTCC. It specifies CAWRGQGSGYGYTS.

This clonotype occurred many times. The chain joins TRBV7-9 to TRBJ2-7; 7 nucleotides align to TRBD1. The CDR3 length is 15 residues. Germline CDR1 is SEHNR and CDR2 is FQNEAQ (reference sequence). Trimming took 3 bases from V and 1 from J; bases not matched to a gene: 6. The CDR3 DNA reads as TGTGCCAGCAGCTTTGGGACAGCCTCTTCCTACGAGCAGTACTTC. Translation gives CASSFGTASSYEQYF.

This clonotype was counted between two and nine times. The CDR3 here is CASSLRAHSYEQYF. The CDR3, as DNA: TGTGCCAGCAGTTTACGGGCCCACTCCTACGAGCAGTACTTC. This rearrangement joins TRBV12-3 or TRBV12-4 to TRBJ2-7; no clear D gene. The length of the CDR3 is 14 residues. Trimming shortened V by 2 bases and J by 0 bases, and 8 bases separated the two germline ends.

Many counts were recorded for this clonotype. The CDR3 region has the DNA TGCAGTGCACCGGGACTAGCGTCCTACGAGCAGTACTTC. Translating it yields CSAPGLASYEQYF. The rearrangement links TRBV20-1 to TRBJ2-7; 10 positions match TRBD2. J gave up 1 base and V 6 bases, and 3 bases lay outside the gene matches. The CDR3 has 13 residues. Germline V gene lookup returns CDR1 DFQATT and CDR2 SNEGSKA (reference sequence).

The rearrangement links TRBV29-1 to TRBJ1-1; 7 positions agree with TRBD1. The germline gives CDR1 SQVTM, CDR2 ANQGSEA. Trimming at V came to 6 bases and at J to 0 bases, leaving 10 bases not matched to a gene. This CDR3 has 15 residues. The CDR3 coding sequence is TGCAGCGTCCTCGAGACAGGGTGGATGAACACTGAAGCTTTCTTT. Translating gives CSVLETGWMNTEAFF.

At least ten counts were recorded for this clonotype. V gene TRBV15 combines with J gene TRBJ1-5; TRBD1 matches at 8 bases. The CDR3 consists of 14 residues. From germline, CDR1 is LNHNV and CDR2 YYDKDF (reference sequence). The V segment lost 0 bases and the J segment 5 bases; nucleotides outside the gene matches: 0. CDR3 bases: TGTGCCACCAGCAGAGACAGGGGGCATCAGCCCCAGCATTTT. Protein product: CATSRDRGHQPQHF.